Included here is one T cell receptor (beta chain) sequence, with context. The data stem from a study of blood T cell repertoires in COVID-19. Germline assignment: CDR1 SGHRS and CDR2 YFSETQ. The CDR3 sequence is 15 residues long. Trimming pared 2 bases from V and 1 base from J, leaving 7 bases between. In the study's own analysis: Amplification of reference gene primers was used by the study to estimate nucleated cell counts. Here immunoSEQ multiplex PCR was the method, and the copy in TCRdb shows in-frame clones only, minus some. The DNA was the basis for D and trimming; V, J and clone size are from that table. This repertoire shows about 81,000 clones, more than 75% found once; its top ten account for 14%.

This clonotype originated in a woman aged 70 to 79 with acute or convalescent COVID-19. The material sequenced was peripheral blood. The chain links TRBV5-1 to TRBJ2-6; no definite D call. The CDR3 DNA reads TGCGCCAGCAGCTTACAACGTTCTGGGGCCAACGTCCTGACTTTC. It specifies CASSLQRSGANVLTF.